This T cell receptor beta chain appears in the sequencing data of a study of blood T cell repertoires in COVID-19. Study details: The United States, Italy and Spain were the sources of the acute and convalescent COVID-19 samples.

V was clipped by 5 bases and J by 4 bases; unmatched bases: 7. The germline gives CDR1 SNHLY, CDR2 FYNNEI. The CDR3 is 14 amino acids. In the original workflow: Amplifying reference gene primers gave estimates of nucleated cell counts. Measured with immunoSEQ multiplex PCR; TCRdb has only the in-frame clones, and not every one. V, J and clone size derive from that table, while D and trimming were established from the DNA sequence. The data contain 100,000 or so clones, approximately 89% of them seen just once; the ten biggest clones take up just under 20%. This clone occurred a few times. What was sequenced was peripheral blood. The genes are TRBV2 and TRBJ1-1; 7 bases line up with TRBD1. This TCR was recovered from a human donor in a cohort sampled during active COVID-19. The CDR3 here is CASSPYRGLTEAFF. CDR3 coding DNA: TGTGCCAGCAGTCCTTACAGGGGTCTCACTGAAGCTTTCTTT.